Listed here are 4 T cell receptor beta chains from one sample, sequenced in a study of glioma-infiltrating T cells. The iRepertoire nested amplicon-rescue multiplex PCR amplified TCR alpha and beta CDR3s from RNA. TCRdb fed the multiplex PCR reads into MiXCR, producing one record per CDR3 protein. This repertoire shows over 100,000 distinct CDR3 sequences, 20% to 25% found once; its top ten account for 30% to 35%. The specimen sequenced was glioma tissue, nonneoplastic brain tissue, or PBMCs (not recorded which). These TCRs come from a human donor with low-grade glioma or glioblastoma, undergoing nonglioma brain surgery, or in good health (not recorded which).

This clonotype was counted many times. The chain combines TRBV2 with TRBJ2-3, with 8 bases that match TRBD2. This CDR3 comprises 15 residues. The germline V gene has CDR1 SNHLY and CDR2 FYNNEI. J gave up 1 base and V 6 bases, and 6 bases lay outside the gene matches. CDR3 residues: CASSKTSGGTDTQYF. In DNA, the CDR3 is TGTGCCAGCAGCAAAACTAGCGGTGGCACAGATACGCAGTATTTT.

In the case of this clonotype: A much larger clone lies one base from this, so it may be a read error. The V call is TRBV2, the J call TRBJ2-7; D may be TRBD1 (6 bases). Per the germline V gene, CDR1 is SNHLY and CDR2 is FYNNEI. Trimming stripped 7 bases from V and 3 bases from J, with 10 bases between. The CDR3 contains 12 residues. CDR3 protein: CASNRANYEQYF. CDR3 DNA sequence: TGTGCCAGCAACAGGGCAAACTACGAGCAGTACTTC.

The V call is TRBV19, the J call TRBJ1-5, with 10 nucleotides matching TRBD1. J gave up 5 bases and V 5 bases, and 6 bases lay outside the gene matches. The CDR3 covers 15 residues. Germline V gene sequence: CDR1 LNHDA, CDR2 SQIVND (reference sequence). CDR3 loop: CASSPWDRGYQPQHF. In DNA form, the CDR3 reads TGTGCCAGTAGTCCTTGGGACAGGGGCTATCAGCCCCAGCATTTT.

In regard to this clonotype: An end of the junction does not agree with germline; a read error may underlie this. This sequence joins TRBV20-1 and TRBJ2-7, with a possible D match to TRBD2 (5 bases). This CDR3 region has 12 residues. Germline V CDR1 and CDR2: DFQATT, SNEGSKA (reference sequence). CDR3: CSDRTVSYKQYF. The DNA of the CDR3 is TGCAGTGACCGGACTGTTTCCTACAAGCAGTACTTC.